This T cell receptor (beta chain) was observed in a study of beta chain features in type 1 diabetes. TCRB transcripts that were expressed got sequenced, as all of the isolated RNA had been reverse transcribed. Profiling relied on immunoSEQ multiplex PCR, and the TCRdb table lists in-frame clones only, not all of them. The table lists roughly 300,000 clones, roughly an eighth of them singletons, with 0.015% to 0.02% in the top ten. About this clone itself: No antigen is known for it.

Germline assignment: CDR1 SGDLS and CDR2 YYNGEE. The CDR3 contains 16 residues. The V gene lost 3 bases and the J gene lost 0 bases, with 13 bases spanning the gap. General study findings and limits: Patients showed naive, central memory and Treg TCRB repertoires that appeared more similar than those of healthy donors. Patients and controls would be equally affected if PCR favored shorter templates. HLA influence on TCRB rearrangement stayed unresolved here. Type 1 diabetes patients had moderately but significantly shorter TCRB CDR3s in all four CD4+ subsets.

Sequenced input: naive CD4+ T cells from blood. This chain uses TRBV9 with TRBJ1-3; D possibly corresponds to TRBD1 (6 bases). The sequence was obtained from a man aged 25 to 40 with type 1 diabetes. The CDR3, as DNA: TGTGCCAGCAGCGCGAAGACAGGCCGCTCTGGAAACACCATATATTTT. It specifies CASSAKTGRSGNTIYF.